The sample holds many counts of the clone carrying this TCR beta chain. Its antigen remains unidentified. Preceding any ophthalmopathy symptoms, the blood sample dates from first hyperthyroidism diagnosis. This CDR3 has 14 residues. The germline gives CDR1 MDHEN, CDR2 SYDVKM. V lost 6 bases, J lost 2 bases, and 6 bases stayed unmatched. RNA transcripts gave rise to amplified TCR beta CDR3 regions. In the first-round RT-PCR of the TCR CDR3, the HTBI primer set was used. TCRdb re-called the multiplex PCR reads through MiXCR, storing one row per CDR3 protein. The table has about 360,000 distinct CDR3 sequences, roughly 13% seen once. The data originate from a study of T cells in Graves' hyperthyroidism and ophthalmopathy. General observations from the study: Researchers report that a 13 V-J model separated ophthalmopathy from stable hyperthyroidism. Also found in blood were most expanded thyroid clonotypes above 0.001.

Input material: blood. The receptor was isolated from a man in his thirties or forties with Graves' hyperthyroidism that later progressed to Graves' ophthalmopathy. The genes are TRBV28 and TRBJ2-7; 8 bases align to TRBD2. CDR3 loop: CASSYAGGAYEQYF. The CDR3 coding sequence is TGTGCCAGCAGCTACGCGGGGGGCGCCTACGAGCAGTACTTC.